This T cell receptor beta chain was retrieved from a study of shared clonotypes between healthy human individuals. Study conclusions and caveats: Among the subsets, naive ones generally showed larger estimated richness than memory ones. Rarefaction curves obtained for sorted subsets showed sequencing incomplete despite large depth.

This clone has just a few counts. The antigen is unknown. TCRdb's copy holds only in-frame clones and misses some; the assay was immunoSEQ multiplex PCR. The repertoire consists of hundreds of thousands of clones, with approximately 79% occurring once and the leading ten covering 1.5% to 2%. V was pared by 1 base and J by 4 bases, with 15 bases between. Germline V gene sequence: CDR1 LNHNV, CDR2 YYDKDF (reference sequence). CDR3 size: 16 residues. The genes are TRBV15 and TRBJ2-3; TRBD1 or TRBD2 may be the D gene (5 bases each). The sample comprised memory CD4+ T cells sorted from blood. Subset here: CD45RA-negative fraction. The source is a woman younger than 45 in good health. CDR3 coding DNA: TGTGCCACCAGCAGAGCGAGGGGCGCGGGTGCAGATACGCAGTATTTT. This translates into CATSRARGAGADTQYF.